This T cell receptor (beta chain) was observed in a study of T cell changes during pregnancy in multiple sclerosis. Germline V gene data show CDR1 as SNHLY and CDR2 as FYNNEI. Trimming took off 8 bases at V and 0 bases at J, with 8 bases between the two ends. This CDR3 region has 12 residues. Profiled with immunoSEQ multiplex PCR; TCRdb holds only in-frame clones, not every one. Of 58,000 or so clones in the sample, nearly 95% were seen once. This sequence originates from a female donor with multiple sclerosis, enrolled in a pregnancy study. The sequenced sample was CD4+ T cells from peripheral blood mononuclear cells, obtained in the third trimester of pregnancy. V and J are TRBV2 and TRBJ2-7; D remains unclear. The CDR3 protein is CASDRSSYEQYF. CDR3 nucleotides: TGTGCCAGCGATAGGAGCTCCTACGAGCAGTACTTC.